This T cell receptor (beta chain) was profiled in a study of cytomegalovirus exposure and HLA in healthy donors. Study results and caveats: Investigators reported under 200 TCR beta chains as tied to cytomegalovirus. Roughly uniform depth of sequencing across donors was assumed in presence/absence analyses. Common viral pathogens seemed, in a later analysis, to connect with several of the most significant clusters.

The PCR made use of 60 Vbeta and 13 Jbeta primers. Clones were sequenced by immunoSEQ multiplex PCR, and TCRdb holds only the in-frame ones, with some missing. The repertoire holds approximately 190,000 clones, with roughly 90% as singletons. Samples came from healthy bone marrow donors. Of note for this clone: Antigen unknown.

The source is a boy younger than 10 in good health and CMV-seronegative. The specimen was PBMCs.

The CDR3 spells CASSLEGTGMNSPLHF. CDR3 bases: TGTGCCAGCAGCTTAGAGGGGACAGGGATGAATTCACCCCTCCACTTT. The chain is built from TRBV7-2 and TRBJ1-6; 9 nucleotides match TRBD1. The junction had 5 bases not matched to a gene; V was cut back by 1 base and J by 7 bases. The CDR3 is made up of 16 amino acids. Germline loops: CDR1 SGHTA, CDR2 FQGNSA.